What follows describes a single TCR beta chain. Its cognate antigen is unknown. The sample is drawn from a study of T cell responses to AZD1222 COVID-19 vaccine. Study in general: Pooling of second doses given at about 4 or about 12 weeks was done.

Findings and caveats of the study: Once two AZD1222 doses were given, Spike-specific TCR breadth and depth went up. The donor cohort was predominantly white British with a female majority, and clonal diversity may have been underestimated.

Sequenced by immunoSEQ multiplex PCR; TCRdb stores in-frame clones only, minus some. This sample yields under 95,000 clones, of which almost 90% are seen a single time; approximately 8.7% belongs to the top ten. The sample was peripheral blood, taken on day 0 of AZD1222 vaccination. This receptor was taken from an adult in good health.

CDR3 region: CASSLGTSEANTGELFF. The DNA of the CDR3 is TGTGCCAGCAGCCTCGGGACTAGCGAGGCGAACACCGGGGAGCTGTTTTTT. V gene TRBV7-3 combines with J gene TRBJ2-2; the match to TRBD2 covers 10 bases. This CDR3 is built from 17 residues. CDR1 and CDR2 (germline): SGHTA, FQGTGA. V trimming: 5 bases; J trimming: 0 bases; junction bases outside the gene matches: 6.